This record looks at one T cell receptor (beta chain) sequence and its context. Each CDR3 protein is one row after TCRdb ran MiXCR on the 5' RACE reads. The sample includes around 35,000 distinct CDR3 sequences, 10% to 15% of them seen just once. The data belong to a study of CD8 T cells in ankylosing spondylitis. The length of the CDR3 is 13 residues. Germline CDR1 and CDR2: SEHNR and FQNEAQ (reference sequence). Trimming shortened V by 6 bases and J by 6 bases, and 12 bases separated the two germline ends. The chain links TRBV7-9 to TRBJ2-1; D is tentatively TRBD1 or TRBD2 (5 bases each). The clonotype comes from a male donor with ankylosing spondylitis. The specimen was synovial fluid, either unsorted or a sorted T cell fraction (not recorded which). The CDR3 reads CASRRGLGNEQFF. CDR3 DNA: TGTGCCAGCAGGAGGGGCTTGGGCAATGAGCAGTTCTTC.